These 9 T cell receptor beta chains were all obtained from the same sample, sequenced in a study of blood T cells in healthy people across ages. Then a second PCR, running roughly 7 to 11 cycles, was carried out with a sample-barcoded 5' primer and a J-beta primer mix. From the 5' RACE reads, TCRdb called clonotypes with MiXCR, one entry per CDR3 protein. This table has more than 650,000 distinct CDR3 sequences, roughly 26% appearing once. These same records also appear under a second study, on T cells of mothers and their children.

The sequencing sample was made of blood. All receptors come from a boy aged 10-17 years in good health.

The chain employs TRBV5-1 and TRBJ2-4, with D possibly TRBD1 on 5 matching bases. The germline CDR1 and CDR2 sequences are SGHRS and YFSETQ. CDR3 size: 16 residues. V shed 0 bases and J shed 0 bases, with 10 bases lying between them. CDR3 nucleotide sequence: TGCGCCAGCAGCTTGGAAGGACACTTAGCCAAAAACATTCAGTACTTC. Translating gives CASSLEGHLAKNIQYF. Drawing the rest from reference TRBV5-1 and TRBJ2-4, the complete variable domain is KAGVTQTPRYLIKTRGQQVTLSCSPISGHRSVSWYQQTPGQGLQFLFEYFSETQRNKGNFPGRFSGRQFSNSRSEMNVSTLELGDSALYLCASSLEGHLAKNIQYFGAGTRLSVL.

The chain couples TRBV4-2 to TRBJ1-1; D not certain. V was pared by 5 bases and J by 4 bases, with 8 bases between. CDR1 and CDR2 (germline): LGHNA, YNFKEQ. The CDR3 has 12 amino acids. CDR3 residues: CASSSHRTEAFF. The CDR3 nucleotides are TGTGCCAGCAGCTCCCACCGCACTGAAGCTTTCTTT.

The chain uses TRBV12-3 or TRBV12-4 and TRBJ1-2; TRBD1 is a possible D gene (6 bases). The V end lost 5 bases, the J end lost 9 bases, and 16 bases lay between the germline ends. CDR3 size: 13 residues. The CDR3 DNA reads as TGTGCCAGCAGTACCCAGGGGATGGATAGCTACACCTTC. Residues: CASSTQGMDSYTF.

V and J are TRBV3-1 and TRBJ1-2; D not certain. V lost 0 bases to trimming and J lost 6 bases, with 11 bases between them. Germline V CDR1 and CDR2: LGHDT, YNNKEL (reference sequence). The CDR3 consists of 14 residues. The CDR3 bases are TGTGCCAGCAGCCAAGACTGGCTGCGAGATGGCTACACCTTC. Its translation: CASSQDWLRDGYTF.

The chain combines TRBV29-1 with TRBJ1-4; no reliable D call. Germline-derived CDR1 and CDR2 are SQVTM and ANQGSEA. Trimming took 6 bases from V and 7 from J, leaving 12 bases between them. The CDR3 runs to 12 residues. The CDR3 reads CSVELGGEKLFF. Here the CDR3 DNA reads TGCAGCGTCGAATTGGGAGGTGAAAAACTGTTTTTT.

A few counts support this clonotype. V gene TRBV20-1 combines with J gene TRBJ2-5, with D unclear. The germline gives CDR1 DFQATT, CDR2 SNEGSKA (reference sequence). CDR3 length: 15 residues. Trimming took off 1 base at V and 4 bases at J, with 16 bases between the two ends. CDR3 in amino acids: CSARGEGLARETQYF. The CDR3 DNA sequence: TGCAGTGCTAGAGGGGAAGGGCTTGCAAGAGAGACCCAGTACTTC.

The chain recombines TRBV11-2 with TRBJ2-1, with 7 bases fitting TRBD1. The DNA end lines up better with TRBJ2-5; the J call may be wrong. The germline V gene has CDR1 SGHAT and CDR2 FQNNGV. This CDR3 is built from 16 residues. The CDR3 is CASSQNEGALGETQYF. Here the CDR3 DNA reads TGTGCCAGCAGCCAAAACGAGGGGGCACTCGGGGAGACCCAGTACTTC.

This clonotype turned up a few times. The V call is TRBV7-9, the J call TRBJ1-4; no reliable D call. CDR1 SEHNR and CDR2 FQNEAQ come from the germline V gene (reference sequence). The V end was cut by 0 bases, the J end by 0 bases, with 14 bases between. The CDR3 sequence is 18 residues long. CDR3 in amino acids: CASSLARNQLSTNEKLFF. Written as DNA, the CDR3 is TGTGCCAGCAGCTTAGCGCGGAACCAACTTTCAACTAATGAAAAACTGTTTTTT.

The chain recombines TRBV4-1 with TRBJ2-5, with D perhaps matching TRBD2 (6 bases). With the DNA end fitting TRBJ2-1 better, the J assignment may be wrong. The CDR3 is 14 amino acids. In germline, CDR1 is MGHRA, CDR2 YSYEKL. CDR3 nucleotides: TGCGCCAGCAGCCAAGTCGGAGGGGACAATGAGCAGTTCTTC. It codes for CASSQVGGDNEQFF.